This TCR beta chain was sequenced during a study of CD8 T cells in ankylosing spondylitis (dated by TCRdb to about 2017). Describing the broader study: To find TCR variants linked to disease, the study profiled T cell receptor beta repertoires in ankylosing spondylitis patients and healthy donors. The full study cohort was made up of 25 ankylosing spondylitis patients and more than 90 healthy donors. Peripheral blood samples were taken, and synovial fluid was additionally collected from ankylosing spondylitis patients. General conclusions and limits of the study: In peripheral blood, the disease-linked clones were found at relatively low frequencies and had a CD8+ phenotype. The disease-linked clones were reported as significantly enriched in matched synovial fluid samples from ankylosing spondylitis patients. Blood from ankylosing spondylitis patients appeared to be characterized by a TCR beta motif composed of about eight highly homologous amino acid variants. Some motif variants had previously been reported in the synovial fluid and blood of reactive arthritis patients, which suggests shared mechanisms of disease initiation.

TCRdb lists the instrument as Illumina HiSeq 2500. Quantitative 5'-RACE with molecular barcodes was used to prepare TCR beta libraries. Per the original workflow: A new computational method, built on a probabilistic model of VDJ rearrangement, was used to identify disease-linked TCR variants. TCRdb itself trimmed the public reads at Q25 with fastp, ran MiXCR and retained productive beta chains. Identical CDR3 protein sequences are pooled into one entry, listed with their most common genes and DNA. These V and J calls originate from TCRdb's pipeline instead of the authors' own analysis. The sample table holds roughly 440,000 distinct CDR3 sequences, of which roughly 15% were seen once. Jointly, the top ten make up 1% of the sample. This clonotype was counted at least ten times. Its antigen is not yet known. It has no much larger one-base neighbor in the sample; base qualities were not kept. V is cut by 4 bases and J by 4 bases, and the space between the germline ends is 11 bases. The CDR3 contains 14 residues, cysteine and phenylalanine counted. The only DNA kept is the CDR3, 42 bases in frame from the first base. CDR1 SGHDT and CDR2 YYEEEE are derived from the germline V gene.

Source material: blood, either unsorted or a sorted T cell fraction (not recorded which). The sequence came from a male donor with ankylosing spondylitis. The sequence joins TRBV5-6 to TRBJ2-2; the D gene is perhaps TRBD1, from 6 matching bases. Here the CDR3 is given as CASSTDRSTGELFF. The DNA is as follows: TGTGCCAGCAGCACAGACAGGAGCACCGGGGAGCTGTTTTTT.